This is a list of T cell receptor beta chains from one sample in a study of cytomegalovirus exposure and HLA in healthy donors. The data were produced by immunoSEQ multiplex PCR, yet TCRdb's version contains in-frame clones alone and is incomplete. The table records 180,000 or so clones, 70% to 85% of them present only once. The material sequenced was PBMCs. The receptors originated from a woman aged 60-75 years in good health and CMV-seropositive. CDR3s include the opening cysteine and the closing phenylalanine or tryptophan. The order of the fields is D gene, J gene, clone size, V gene, CDR3 DNA, CDR3 protein. The D gene is left open where the match is weak. Expanded clones get a size class; other rows say once, few or many, or leave the size out.

D: TRBD2; J: TRBJ2-1; size: .; V: TRBV9; DNA: TGTGCCAGCAGCGTAGGAGGGGGGACTAGCGGGACATTCGCTCGTAATGAGCAGTTCTTC; CDR3: CASSVGGGTSGTFARNEQFF
D: TRBD1; J: TRBJ2-7; size: .; V: TRBV5-1; DNA: TGCGCCAGCAGCTTGGAGACAGGGAAATCCTACGAGCAGTACTTC; CDR3: CASSLETGKSYEQYF
D: .; J: TRBJ2-7; size: .; V: TRBV19; DNA: TGTGCCAGTAGTCGGGCGGGTAACTACGAGCAGTACTTC; CDR3: CASSRAGNYEQYF
D: TRBD1; J: TRBJ2-2; size: .; V: TRBV6-5; DNA: TGTGCCAGCAGTTACGCACAGGGGCCCGGGGAGCTGTTTTTT; CDR3: CASSYAQGPGELFF
D: TRBD1; J: TRBJ2-7; size: .; V: TRBV19; DNA: TGTGCCAGTAGTCCGACAGGGGGGCGATCCTACGAGCAGTACTTC; CDR3: CASSPTGGRSYEQYF
D: TRBD1; J: TRBJ2-1; size: .; V: TRBV5-6; DNA: TGTGCCAGCAGCGGAGGACAGGGCACCTACAATGAGCAGTTCTTC; CDR3: CASSGGQGTYNEQFF
D: TRBD1; J: TRBJ2-2; size: .; V: TRBV19; DNA: TGTGCCAGTATTATGACAGGGGGAACCGGGGAGCTGTTTTTT; CDR3: CASIMTGGTGELFF
D: .; J: TRBJ1-4; size: few; V: TRBV6-1; DNA: TGTGCCAGCAGTGAAATGACAGGCAGTGGTGAAAAACTGTTTTTT; CDR3: CASSEMTGSGEKLFF
D: .; J: TRBJ2-2; size: once; V: TRBV5-1; DNA: TGCGCCAGCAGCTTGCCCGGCGGGGACACCGGGGAGCTGTTTTTT; CDR3: CASSLPGGDTGELFF
D: .; J: TRBJ1-6; size: .; V: TRBV6-5; DNA: TGTGCCAGCAGTAAGACTTTGTATAATTCACCCCTCCACTTT; CDR3: CASSKTLYNSPLHF
D: TRBD1; J: TRBJ2-4; size: .; V: TRBV5-8; DNA: TGTGCCAGCAGCTTGATAGATCCCGCTTGGGACAGTCAGTACTTC; CDR3: CASSLIDPAWDSQYF
D: TRBD2; J: TRBJ2-5; size: .; V: TRBV10-2; DNA: TGCGCCAGCAGTGCCCGGACTAGCGTCGGCTATGAGACCCAGTACTTC; CDR3: CASSARTSVGYETQYF
D: .; J: TRBJ2-5; size: .; V: TRBV6-5; DNA: TGTGCCAGCAGTAAAACCGGGACAACACAAGAGACCCAGTACTTC; CDR3: CASSKTGTTQETQYF